This entry features one TCR beta chain sequence. Its matching antigen is unknown. The CDR3 totals 15 residues. The germline V gene has CDR1 MNHEY and CDR2 SVGAGI. With 0 bases clipped from V and 8 bases from J, the junction kept 8 bases outside the gene matches. These data come from a study of cytomegalovirus exposure and HLA in healthy donors. Study outcomes and limitations: An analysis done earlier found most TCR beta V segments productive about 90% or about 30% of the time. By a later analysis, the bulk of CMV-associated TCR beta chains appeared HLA-restricted.

A multiplex PCR was run with 60 Vbeta primers and 13 Jbeta primers. Data came from immunoSEQ multiplex PCR; TCRdb stores just in-frame clones and leaves some out. The table for this sample gives some 80,000 clones. V usage is TRBV6-5 and J usage is TRBJ1-2; 8 bases fit TRBD1. This clonotype was obtained from a man between 45 and 60 years old in good health and CMV-seropositive. The sequencing sample was made of PBMCs. CDR3 sequence reads: CASSYSPGQAVGYTF. CDR3 coding DNA: TGTGCCAGCAGTTACTCCCCGGGACAGGCGGTAGGCTACACCTTC.